These T cell receptor beta chains were read from a single sample in a study of blood T cell repertoires in COVID-19. Sequencing was performed with immunoSEQ multiplex PCR; in TCRdb, only in-frame clones are kept and a portion is missing. The sample includes about 190,000 clones, more than 75% of them seen just once. Material: PBMCs or T cells enriched from blood (not recorded which). Receptors originate from a woman aged 45-59 years with acute COVID-19. CDR3s include the opening cysteine and the closing phenylalanine or tryptophan. The order of the fields is clone size, D gene, J gene, V gene, CDR3 protein, CDR3 DNA. A D gene is named only where the DNA matches it firmly. Expanded clones get a size class; other rows say once, few or many, or leave the size out.

.,.,TRBJ1-1,TRBV2,CASSDLGPMNTEAFF,TGTGCCAGCAGTGATCTTGGGCCAATGAACACTGAAGCTTTCTTT
.,.,TRBJ1-6,TRBV3-1/TRBV3-2,CASTRRGSDSPLHF,TGTGCCAGCACTCGCCGGGGGAGCGATTCACCCCTCCACTTT
.,.,TRBJ2-3,TRBV4-1,CASSQDWNRNTDTQYF,TGCGCCAGCAGCCAAGACTGGAACAGGAACACAGATACGCAGTATTTT
.,.,TRBJ1-5,TRBV7-2,CASSQGHFSNQPQHF,TGTGCCAGCAGCCAGGGACATTTTAGCAATCAGCCCCAGCATTTT
.,.,TRBJ2-5,TRBV2,CASSPFETQYF,TGTGCCAGCAGTCCTTTTGAGACCCAGTACTTC
few,TRBD1,TRBJ1-2,TRBV12-5,CASGVGQGGYTF,TGTGCTAGTGGGGTTGGACAGGGTGGCTACACCTTC
once,TRBD1,TRBJ1-2,TRBV28,CASNPGQGVGGYTF,TGTGCCAGCAACCCCGGACAGGGAGTGGGTGGCTACACCTTC
.,TRBD1,TRBJ2-1,TRBV28,CASSFPRDRAEQFF,TGTGCCAGCAGTTTTCCCCGGGACAGGGCTGAGCAGTTCTTC
.,TRBD2,TRBJ2-1,TRBV28,CATSGEYNEQFF,TGTGCGACTAGCGGGGAATACAATGAGCAGTTCTTC
few,TRBD1,TRBJ1-2,TRBV5-4,CASSVMGQGRRDTF,TGTGCCAGCAGCGTAATGGGACAGGGCCGGAGGGACACCTTC
few,.,TRBJ1-6,TRBV2,CASGSGLHF,TGTGCCAGCGGGAGCGGCCTCCACTTT
.,.,TRBJ1-2,TRBV3-1/TRBV3-2,CASSQVSATVPNYGYTF,TGTGCCAGCAGCCAAGTTAGCGCCACGGTTCCCAACTATGGCTACACCTTC
.,TRBD2,TRBJ2-1,TRBV5-5,CASSSRAGGYNEQFF,TGTGCCAGCAGCTCCCGAGCGGGGGGCTACAATGAGCAGTTCTTC
.,.,TRBJ2-1,TRBV5-1,CASSLSGYNEQFF,TGCGCCAGCAGCCTTTCGGGCTACAATGAGCAGTTCTTC
.,TRBD1,TRBJ2-3,TRBV6-2/TRBV6-3,CASSPHEGAAQYF,TGTGCCAGCAGCCCTCACGAGGGGGCGGCGCAGTATTTT
once,TRBD2,TRBJ2-3,TRBV18,CASSPYASGGATDTQYF,TGTGCCAGCTCACCATACGCTAGCGGGGGGGCTACAGATACGCAGTATTTT
.,.,TRBJ2-5,TRBV6-5,CASSFPSETQYF,TGTGCCAGCAGTTTCCCTTCAGAGACCCAGTACTTC
.,.,TRBJ2-3,TRBV20-1,CSASRTSTDTQYF,TGCAGTGCTAGTCGGACTAGCACAGATACGCAGTATTTT
once,.,TRBJ1-1,TRBV6-5,CASSKPTGNTEAFF,TGTGCCAGCAGTAAGCCGACAGGGAACACTGAAGCTTTCTTT
.,TRBD2,TRBJ2-3,TRBV3-1/TRBV3-2,CASSQGLAGGSSTDTQYF,TGTGCCAGCAGCCAAGGACTAGCGGGGGGTTCTAGCACAGATACGCAGTATTTT
.,TRBD2,TRBJ2-5,TRBV6-1,CASSAASGGAETQYF,TGTGCCAGCAGTGCAGCTAGCGGGGGGGCAGAGACCCAGTACTTC
.,.,TRBJ2-3,TRBV28,CASREGGRGTDTQYF,TGTGCCAGCAGAGAGGGCGGACGAGGCACAGATACGCAGTATTTT
.,.,TRBJ1-6,TRBV19,CASSFLRDNSPLHF,TGTGCCAGTAGTTTTCTCAGGGATAATTCACCCCTCCACTTT
.,TRBD2,TRBJ2-3,TRBV27,CASSLFGGARSTDTQYF,TGTGCCAGCAGTTTATTCGGGGGGGCCAGGAGCACAGATACGCAGTATTTT
.,.,TRBJ1-3,TRBV6-5,CASKPGDAAITIYF,TGTGCCAGCAAACCAGGGGACGCGGCGATAACCATATATTTT
once,TRBD1,TRBJ1-1,TRBV28,CASFKGAMNTEAFF,TGTGCCAGTTTTAAGGGGGCGATGAACACTGAAGCTTTCTTT
.,.,TRBJ1-2,TRBV7-9,CASSLGGDFDGYTF,TGTGCCAGCAGCTTAGGAGGAGACTTTGATGGCTACACCTTC
.,TRBD1,TRBJ2-4,TRBV7-9,CASSLAGDRGNIQYF,TGTGCCAGCAGCTTAGCTGGGGACAGGGGAAACATTCAGTACTTC
once,.,TRBJ1-5,TRBV6-2/TRBV6-3,CASSYSSAGPQPQHF,TGTGCCAGCAGTTACTCGAGCGCGGGTCCTCAGCCCCAGCATTTT
.,.,TRBJ2-2,TRBV2,CASSEGRVGTGELFF,TGTGCCAGCAGTGAAGGGCGGGTTGGCACCGGGGAGCTGTTTTTT
.,TRBD1,TRBJ1-2,TRBV28,CASSPDRGRKTARNYGYTF,TGTGCCAGCAGCCCTGACAGGGGGCGCAAAACCGCACGAAACTATGGCTACACCTTC
.,.,TRBJ1-4,TRBV2,CASSDTAATNEKLFF,TGTGCCAGCAGTGACACAGCCGCAACTAATGAAAAACTGTTTTTT
.,TRBD1,TRBJ1-2,TRBV27,CASSDRGGYGYTF,TGTGCCAGCAGTGACAGGGGTGGCTATGGCTACACCTTC
.,TRBD1,TRBJ1-2,TRBV11-2,CASSPQVGQTLGYTF,TGTGCCAGCAGCCCCCAGGTGGGACAGACTCTCGGCTACACCTTC
.,.,TRBJ2-5,TRBV7-2,CASSLGRRDQETQYF,TGTGCCAGCAGCTTAGGTAGGAGGGACCAAGAGACCCAGTACTTC
.,.,TRBJ2-1,TRBV11-2,CASSLAGFGDFNEQFF,TGTGCCAGCAGCCTCGCGGGTTTCGGGGATTTCAATGAGCAGTTCTTC
.,.,TRBJ1-1,TRBV19,CASRLLTRSEAFF,TGTGCCAGTAGACTATTGACCCGGTCTGAAGCTTTCTTT
.,TRBD1,TRBJ2-5,TRBV7-7,CASSAGQGGETQYF,TGTGCCAGCAGCGCCGGACAGGGAGGTGAGACCCAGTACTTC
.,.,TRBJ2-5,TRBV20-1,CSASKTRLLQETQYF,TGCAGTGCTAGTAAAACCCGACTCCTACAAGAGACCCAGTACTTC
few,TRBD1,TRBJ2-1,TRBV5-4,CASTPVAGGSYNEQFF,TGTGCCAGCACCCCGGTGGCAGGGGGCTCCTACAATGAGCAGTTCTTC
.,TRBD2,TRBJ2-1,TRBV11-2,CASSPAAGTHNEQFF,TGTGCCAGCAGCCCGGCAGCGGGGACCCACAATGAGCAGTTCTTC
.,TRBD2,TRBJ2-3,TRBV7-9,CASSLVVHVAGAPDTQYF,TGTGCCAGCAGCTTAGTCGTTCACGTAGCGGGGGCCCCAGATACGCAGTATTTT
.,.,TRBJ1-3,TRBV4-3,CASSSSTGSDTIYF,TGCGCCAGCAGCTCCTCCACGGGGTCGGACACCATATATTTT
.,.,TRBJ1-1,TRBV6-2/TRBV6-3,CASSLDRPTNTEAFF,TGTGCCAGCAGTCTCGACAGGCCCACGAACACTGAAGCTTTCTTT
.,.,TRBJ2-5,TRBV11-3,CASRGTGQETQYF,TGTGCCAGCCGGGGGACGGGCCAAGAGACCCAGTACTTC
.,.,TRBJ1-1,TRBV11-1,CASSSSQGLTEAFF,TGTGCCAGCAGCTCATCGCAGGGGCTCACTGAAGCTTTCTTT
.,TRBD1,TRBJ1-3,TRBV4-1,CASSQAGTGRGNTIYF,TGCGCCAGCAGCCAGGCCGGGACAGGGAGGGGAAACACCATATATTTT
.,.,TRBJ2-5,TRBV19,CASSIGRGGGQWETQYF,TGTGCCAGTAGTATAGGGAGAGGAGGGGGCCAGTGGGAGACCCAGTACTTC
.,TRBD1,TRBJ1-2,TRBV7-9,CASSPPAGGQSVRGYTF,TGTGCCAGCAGCCCCCCGGCCGGGGGACAGTCTGTGCGTGGCTACACCTTC
.,.,TRBJ1-5,TRBV5-4,CASSLNGGHSNQPQHF,TGTGCCAGCAGCTTGAATGGGGGCCATAGCAATCAGCCCCAGCATTTT
.,TRBD2,TRBJ2-3,TRBV6-5,CASSNTGGGGDTQYF,TGTGCCAGCAGTAATACCGGGGGGGGAGGGGATACGCAGTATTTT
.,TRBD1,TRBJ1-1,TRBV7-9,CASSATGGTEAFF,TGTGCCAGCAGCGCGACAGGGGGCACTGAAGCTTTCTTT
once,.,TRBJ2-3,TRBV19,CASSDGLGVTDTQYF,TGTGCCAGTAGTGACGGACTGGGTGTCACAGATACGCAGTATTTT